The clone carrying this TCR beta chain occurred a few times. What it recognizes is unknown. This entry belongs to a study of CD8 T cells in ankylosing spondylitis. Study-wide findings and caveats: Reactive arthritis synovial fluid and blood previously showed some of these motif variants. Matched ankylosing spondylitis synovial fluid reportedly contained a significantly enriched population of disease-linked clones.

Preparation of TCR beta libraries was done by quantitative 5'-RACE with molecular barcodes. TCRdb reanalysed the 5' RACE reads using MiXCR and keeps one entry per CDR3 protein. The sample records about 160,000 distinct CDR3 sequences, 8.5% to 10% being singletons. Germline V gene data show CDR1 as DFQATT and CDR2 as SNEGSKA (reference sequence). The length of the CDR3 is 15 residues. V lost 0 bases to trimming and J lost 5 bases; unmatched junction nucleotides: 6. This rearrangement joins TRBV20-1 to TRBJ2-5; 10 bases line up with TRBD2. Sequencing was done on a sample of blood, either unsorted or a sorted T cell fraction (not recorded which). The receptor was isolated from a female donor with ankylosing spondylitis or in good health (not recorded which). CDR3 loop: CSARELAGVDETQYF. CDR3 nucleotide sequence: TGCAGTGCTAGAGAGCTAGCGGGAGTCGATGAGACCCAGTACTTC.